Each of the 22 T cell receptor beta chains below was sequenced from the same sample in a study of T-cell reconstitution after alpha-beta-depleted transplantation in children. Unique molecular identifiers were built into the TCRbeta library. TCRdb processed the PCR reads anew with MiXCR; each CDR3 protein has one entry. The table shows fewer than 550,000 distinct CDR3 sequences, with roughly 11% occurring only once. This sample comprised PBMCs, mostly from graft donor cells, obtained 180 days after TCRalphabeta/CD19-depleted stem cell transplant. All receptors derive from a female patient younger than 10 who had a stem cell transplant for aplastic anemia, so the T cells may come from the graft donor.

Only a few counts were recorded for this clonotype. The junction departs from the called germline gene at one end, perhaps through a read error. V and J are TRBV12-3 or TRBV12-4 and TRBJ2-5; 9 bases fit TRBD2. CDR3 size: 14 residues. The CDR3 region has the DNA TGTGCCAGCAGTATAGCGGGAGCACAAGAGACCCAGTACTTC. Encoded protein: CASSIAGAQETQYF.

There are a few counts of this clonotype. J is TRBJ1-2 and V is TRBV10-1; D remains ambiguous. CDR1 is WNHNN, CDR2 SYGVQD, per germline (reference sequence). The CDR3 totals 13 residues. Trimming stripped 3 bases from V and 0 bases from J, with 5 bases between. The CDR3 sequence: CASSDQTNYGYTF. The CDR3 DNA is TGCGCCAGCAGTGATCAGACTAACTATGGCTACACCTTC.

This clonotype came up many times. The chain carries TRBV29-1 and TRBJ2-7, with D maybe TRBD2 (6 bases). The CDR3 is 13 amino acids. V dropped 4 bases and J dropped 6 bases, with 16 bases sitting between them. Looked up from germline, CDR1 is SQVTM and CDR2 is ANQGSEA. CDR3 sequence: CSVVGLPTSEQYF. In DNA form, the CDR3 reads TGCAGCGTTGTCGGACTACCAACTTCCGAGCAGTACTTC.

This clonotype has more than one count but fewer than ten. The V gene is TRBV12-3 or TRBV12-4, the J gene TRBJ1-2; tentative D call: TRBD1 (5 bases). V was clipped by 5 bases and J by 0 bases, with 10 bases between them. This CDR3 has 14 residues. The CDR3 here is CASSPGHSNYGYTF. The CDR3 DNA reads as TGTGCCAGCAGTCCAGGACATTCTAACTATGGCTACACCTTC.

This clonotype was seen a handful of times. The chain carries TRBV28 and TRBJ1-5; D possibly corresponds to TRBD1 (6 bases). This CDR3 has 16 amino acids. The germline CDR1 and CDR2 sequences are MDHEN and SYDVKM. Trimming removed 4 bases from V and 6 bases from J, with 19 bases in between. The DNA for the CDR3 is TGTGCCAGCAGTTCGAAAGACAGGAAAGTCAGTCAGCCCCAGCATTTT. It translates to CASSSKDRKVSQPQHF.

This clonotype was seen ten or more times. This chain uses TRBV7-9 with TRBJ2-5; D not certain. The V and J ends lost 1 base and 4 bases respectively, with 10 bases between them. Per germline, CDR1 SEHNR and CDR2 FQNEAQ (reference sequence). CDR3 size: 14 residues. CDR3 nucleotides: TGTGCCAGCAGCTTAGAGAAGCGCCGAGAGACCCAGTACTTC. It is translated as CASSLEKRRETQYF.

This clonotype was seen ten or more times. CDR3 bases: TGCAGCGTTGTCCCCAGGGGGAGGGCCACTGAAGCTTTCTTT. The encoded protein is CSVVPRGRATEAFF. This chain joins TRBV29-1 and TRBJ1-1; 7 nucleotides line up with TRBD1. The CDR3 is 14 residues long. Germline CDR1 and CDR2: SQVTM and ANQGSEA. J gave up 4 bases and V 4 bases, and 9 bases lay outside the gene matches.

This clonotype was seen at least ten times. V is TRBV20-1 and J is TRBJ2-3; 8 nucleotides line up with TRBD1. Germline V gene lookup returns CDR1 DFQATT and CDR2 SNEGSKA (reference sequence). This CDR3 is 14 amino acids long. With V trimmed by 4 bases and J by 2 bases, 5 bases remained unmatched. The CDR3 DNA sequence: TGCAGTGCTACGAGACAGGGGCACACAGATACGCAGTATTTT. This codes for CSATRQGHTDTQYF.

This clonotype was counted a few times. The gene calls are TRBV15 and TRBJ2-3, with D possibly TRBD1 on 5 matching bases. Germline CDR1 reads LNHNV; CDR2 reads YYDKDF (reference sequence). The V end lost 0 bases, the J end lost 4 bases, and 14 bases lay between the germline ends. The length of the CDR3 is 16 residues. The CDR3 DNA is TGTGCCACCAGCAGAGAGGGTGTCAGGGTGGCAGATACGCAGTATTTT. Translation gives CATSREGVRVADTQYF.

This rearrangement joins TRBV6-1 to TRBJ2-2; D is uncertain. This CDR3 has 15 residues. Germline V gene sequence: CDR1 MNHNS, CDR2 SASEGT. Trimming took 7 bases from V and 6 from J, leaving 18 bases between them. CDR3 sequence (DNA): TGTGCCAGCAATCTTTACGGCCGGTGGGCCGGGGAGCTGTTTTTT. Its translation: CASNLYGRWAGELFF.

This clonotype has a count of ten or more. The V call is TRBV4-3, the J call TRBJ2-3, with 9 bases matching TRBD1. Trimming cost V 5 bases and J 2 bases; bases outside gene matches: 5. The CDR3 length is 15 residues. The germline V gene encodes CDR1 LGHNA and CDR2 YSLEER. The CDR3 nucleotides read TGCGCCAGCAGCTCCCACAGGGGGCACACAGATACGCAGTATTTT. Translating gives CASSSHRGHTDTQYF.

This clonotype was observed at least ten times. This chain uses TRBV11-2 with TRBJ2-1, with D possibly being TRBD2 (5 bases). The length of the CDR3 is 16 residues. Germline V gene data show CDR1 as SGHAT and CDR2 as FQNNGV. Trimming removed 4 bases at V and 3 bases at J, with 16 bases between. In DNA form, the CDR3 reads TGTGCCAGCAGCTCGAGGGATGGGGTTGACTACAATGAGCAGTTCTTC. Translating gives CASSSRDGVDYNEQFF.

This rearrangement joins TRBV19 to TRBJ2-1; 9 bases line up with TRBD1. CDR1 and CDR2 (germline): LNHDA, SQIVND (reference sequence). The CDR3 extends over 15 amino acids. The V and J ends lost 7 bases and 10 bases, in that order; junction bases with no gene match: 14. CDR3 amino acids: CASNHPGQGKGEQFF. The CDR3 DNA sequence: TGTGCCAGTAACCATCCGGGACAGGGCAAAGGGGAGCAGTTCTTC.

The chain couples TRBV9 to TRBJ1-2, with D perhaps matching TRBD1 (5 bases). V lost 0 bases and J lost 5, with 14 bases in between. The CDR3 sequence is 15 residues long. In germline, CDR1 is SGDLS, CDR2 YYNGEE. The CDR3 nucleotides are TGTGCCAGCAGCGTAGGCTTCGGGGGGAGTTATGGCTACACCTTC. Its protein product is CASSVGFGGSYGYTF.

This clonotype occurred many times. V gene TRBV29-1 combines with J gene TRBJ2-7; possible D gene TRBD2, 6 bases. The CDR3 covers 15 residues. The germline V and J ends were trimmed by 6 bases and 7 bases, with 25 bases remaining between them. Per the germline V gene, CDR1 is SQVTM and CDR2 is ANQGSEA. CDR3 region: CSVLPLGGGQREQYF. The DNA of the CDR3 is TGCAGCGTCCTACCACTCGGTGGAGGGCAGCGAGAGCAGTACTTC.

This clonotype was detected ten times or more. V is TRBV29-1 and J is TRBJ2-7; the D gene is possibly TRBD1 (5 bases). Trimming took off 4 bases at V and 1 base at J, with 8 bases between the two ends. The CDR3 length is 12 residues. CDR1 is SQVTM, CDR2 ANQGSEA, per germline. DNA of the CDR3: TGCAGCGTTGTCCACAGGTCCTACGAGCAGTACTTC. Amino acids: CSVVHRSYEQYF.

The chain links TRBV15 to TRBJ2-3, with no clear D. Deletions cut 3 bases from V and 1 base from J, with 8 bases between. The length of the CDR3 is 14 residues. CDR1 is LNHNV and CDR2 is YYDKDF in the germline V gene (reference sequence). The CDR3, as DNA: TGTGCCACCAGCAGCGGAGAAGGCACAGATACGCAGTATTTT. Its protein is CATSSGEGTDTQYF.

The table lists this clonotype with a few counts. This sequence joins TRBV6-1 and TRBJ2-6; 7 bases map to TRBD1. The V and J ends lost 5 bases and 0 bases, in that order; junction bases with no gene match: 4. The CDR3 totals 16 residues. Germline loops: CDR1 MNHNS, CDR2 SASEGT. CDR3 residues: CASSRQGSSGANVLTF. The CDR3 DNA is TGTGCCAGCAGTAGACAGGGAAGCTCTGGGGCCAACGTCCTGACTTTC.

The chain recombines TRBV7-2 with TRBJ1-1; 9 positions agree with TRBD1. This CDR3 spans 16 amino acids. CDR1 and CDR2 from the germline V gene are SGHTA and FQGNSA. Trimming removed 3 bases from V and 0 bases from J; junction bases left unmatched: 5. CDR3 DNA sequence: TGTGCCAGCAGCTTTGGGACAGGGCTCATGAACACTGAAGCTTTCTTT. It encodes CASSFGTGLMNTEAFF.

This clonotype was counted ten times or more. The rearrangement uses TRBV12-3 or TRBV12-4 and TRBJ2-1; D is ambiguous. The V end was cut by 3 bases, the J end by 5 bases, with 14 bases between. This CDR3 comprises 15 residues. The CDR3 nucleotides are TGTGCCAGCAGTTTGGCGTTAGCCGGACACAATGAGCAGTTCTTC. It is translated as CASSLALAGHNEQFF.

The chain combines TRBV5-1 with TRBJ2-1; no clear D. Germline V gene sequence: CDR1 SGHRS, CDR2 YFSETQ. The CDR3 contains 14 residues. V lost 0 bases to trimming and J lost 5 bases, with 9 bases between them. This CDR3 reads CASSLELMDNEQFF. CDR3 DNA: TGCGCCAGCAGCTTGGAGTTGATGGACAATGAGCAGTTCTTC.

A few counts support this clonotype. The V call is TRBV5-1, the J call TRBJ1-2; 8 bases are a match to TRBD1. The germline V gene has CDR1 SGHRS and CDR2 YFSETQ. The CDR3 runs 16 residues. V was pared by 0 bases and J by 2 bases, with 6 bases of the junction left unmatched. Here the CDR3 DNA reads TGCGCCAGCAGCTTGGAAGGGACAGGATTAAACTATGGCTACACCTTC. It yields the protein CASSLEGTGLNYGYTF.